The 5 T cell receptor beta chains below come from one sample, sequenced in a study of blood T cell repertoires in COVID-19. Sequencing was performed with immunoSEQ multiplex PCR; in TCRdb, only in-frame clones are kept and a portion is missing. The sample consists of tens of thousands of clones, 85% to 90% of them appearing once. Sequencing was done on a sample of peripheral blood. Receptors were obtained from a man between 65 and 85 years old with active or convalescent COVID-19.

This chain's CDR3 is CASSLSAPQAGQETQYF. As DNA, the CDR3 is TGTGCCAGCAGCTTAAGTGCCCCCCAAGCGGGGCAAGAGACCCAGTACTTC. V usage is TRBV7-3 and J usage is TRBJ2-5; 7 bases agree with TRBD2. J gave up 2 bases and V 1 base, and 10 bases lay outside the gene matches. Germline CDR1 SGHTA, CDR2 FQGTGA. The CDR3 has 17 residues. The full variable domain, completed using reference TRBV7-3 and TRBJ2-5, is GAGVSQTPSNKVTEKGKYVELRCDPISGHTALYWYRQSLGQGPEFLIYFQGTGAADDSGLPNDRFFAVRPEGSVSTLKIQRTERGDSAVYLCASSLSAPQAGQETQYFGPGTRLLVL.

The rearrangement links TRBV5-1 to TRBJ1-2; D remains ambiguous. This CDR3 is built from 13 residues. V lost 0 bases and J 3 bases, leaving 6 bases between the germline ends. Germline assignment: CDR1 SGHRS and CDR2 YFSETQ. CDR3 residues: CASSLDSYYGYTF. CDR3 DNA: TGCGCCAGCAGCTTGGATAGCTACTATGGCTACACCTTC. The full variable domain, rest sourced from reference TRBV5-1 and TRBJ1-2, is KAGVTQTPRYLIKTRGQQVTLSCSPISGHRSVSWYQQTPGQGLQFLFEYFSETQRNKGNFPGRFSGRQFSNSRSEMNVSTLELGDSALYLCASSLDSYYGYTFGSGTRLTVV.

This clone was recorded only once. V is TRBV30 and J is TRBJ1-6, with 8 bases aligning to TRBD1. The CDR3 has 13 amino acids. Germline V gene data show CDR1 as GTSNPN and CDR2 as SVGIG (reference sequence). V gave up 3 bases and J gave up 7 bases; unmatched junction bases: 2. The CDR3 protein is CAWRGQANSPLHF. CDR3 nucleotides: TGTGCCTGGAGGGGACAGGCGAATTCACCCCTCCACTTT.

In this sample, this clone turned up once. This chain connects TRBV5-6 to TRBJ1-1; D uncertain. Germline loops: CDR1 SGHDT, CDR2 YYEEEE. CDR3 length: 13 amino acids. Trimming pared 0 bases from V and 4 bases from J, leaving 7 bases between. DNA for the CDR3: TGTGCCAGCAGCTTGGCCGTAGTCACTGAAGCTTTCTTT. Translation gives CASSLAVVTEAFF.

This sequence joins TRBV28 and TRBJ1-5; a possible D gene is TRBD1 (5 bases). With 6 bases removed from V and 7 bases from J, the gap between germline ends came to 13 bases. CDR3 length equals 13 residues. The germline V gene has CDR1 MDHEN and CDR2 SYDVKM. The CDR3 coding sequence is TGTGCCAGCAGGTCCCTCGGGGGACAGCCCCAGCATTTT. It specifies CASRSLGGQPQHF.